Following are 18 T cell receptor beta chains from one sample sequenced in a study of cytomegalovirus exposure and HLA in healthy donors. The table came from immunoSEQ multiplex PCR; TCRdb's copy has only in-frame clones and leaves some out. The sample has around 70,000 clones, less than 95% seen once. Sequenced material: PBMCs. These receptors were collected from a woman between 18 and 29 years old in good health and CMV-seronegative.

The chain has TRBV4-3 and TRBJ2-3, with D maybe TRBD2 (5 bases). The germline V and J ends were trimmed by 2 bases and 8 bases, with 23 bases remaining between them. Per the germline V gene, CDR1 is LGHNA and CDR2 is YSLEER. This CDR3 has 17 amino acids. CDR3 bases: TGCGCCAGCAGCCAAAGACCGTCTGGAGCGGCCCGGGGTACGCAGTATTTT. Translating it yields CASSQRPSGAARGTQYF.

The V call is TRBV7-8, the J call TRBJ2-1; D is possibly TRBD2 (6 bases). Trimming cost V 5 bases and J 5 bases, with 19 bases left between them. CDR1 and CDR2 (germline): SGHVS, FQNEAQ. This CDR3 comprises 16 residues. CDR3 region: CASSIPGTGRNNEQFF. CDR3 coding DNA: TGTGCCAGCAGCATACCCGGGACTGGACGAAACAATGAGCAGTTCTTC.

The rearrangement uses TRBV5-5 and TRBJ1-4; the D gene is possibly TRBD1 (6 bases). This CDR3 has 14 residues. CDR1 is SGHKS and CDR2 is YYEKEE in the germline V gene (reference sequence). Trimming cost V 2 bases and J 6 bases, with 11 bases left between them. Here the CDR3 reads CASSFGGPHEKLFF. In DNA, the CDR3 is TGTGCCAGCAGCTTTGGGGGCCCTCATGAAAAACTGTTTTTT. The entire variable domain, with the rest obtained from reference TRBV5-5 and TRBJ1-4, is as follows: DAGVTQSPTHLIKTRGQQVTLRCSPISGHKSVSWYQQVLGQGPQFIFQYYEKEERGRGNFPDRFSARQFPNYSSELNVNALLLGDSALYLCASSFGGPHEKLFFGSGTQLSVL.

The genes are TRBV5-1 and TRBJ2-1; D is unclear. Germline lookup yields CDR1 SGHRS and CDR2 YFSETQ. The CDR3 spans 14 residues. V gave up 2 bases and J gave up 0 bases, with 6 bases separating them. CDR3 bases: TGCGCCAGCAGCTTTCTAAGCTCCTACAATGAGCAGTTCTTC. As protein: CASSFLSSYNEQFF.

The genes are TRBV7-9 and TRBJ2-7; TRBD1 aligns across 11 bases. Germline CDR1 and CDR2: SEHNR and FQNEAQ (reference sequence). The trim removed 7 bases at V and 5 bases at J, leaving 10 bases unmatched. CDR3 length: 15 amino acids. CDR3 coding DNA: TGTGCCAGCACAAAAACCGGACAGGGGGCCCACGAGCAGTACTTC. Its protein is CASTKTGQGAHEQYF.

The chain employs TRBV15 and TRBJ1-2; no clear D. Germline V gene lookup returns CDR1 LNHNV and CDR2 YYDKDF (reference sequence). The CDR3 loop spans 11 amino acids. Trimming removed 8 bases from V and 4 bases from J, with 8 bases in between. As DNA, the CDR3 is TGTGCCACCTCCCCCGGCTATGGCTACACCTTC. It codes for CATSPGYGYTF.

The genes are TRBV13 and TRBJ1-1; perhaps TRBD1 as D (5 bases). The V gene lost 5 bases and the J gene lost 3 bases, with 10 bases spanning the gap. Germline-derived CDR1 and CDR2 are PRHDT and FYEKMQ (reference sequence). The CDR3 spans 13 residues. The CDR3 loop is CASSAGTDTEAFF. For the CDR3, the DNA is TGTGCCAGCAGCGCGGGGACGGACACTGAAGCTTTCTTT.

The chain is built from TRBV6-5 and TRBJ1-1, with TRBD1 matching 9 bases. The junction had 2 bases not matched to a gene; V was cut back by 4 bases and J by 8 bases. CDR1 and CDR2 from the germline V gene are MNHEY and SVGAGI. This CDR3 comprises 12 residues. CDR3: CASSLTGGEAFF. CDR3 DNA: TGTGCCAGCAGTTTAACAGGGGGCGAAGCTTTCTTT.

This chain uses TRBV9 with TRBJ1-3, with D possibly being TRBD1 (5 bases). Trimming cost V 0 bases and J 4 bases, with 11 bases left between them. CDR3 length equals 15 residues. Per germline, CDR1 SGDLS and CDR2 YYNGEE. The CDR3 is CASSVGGGFGNTIYF. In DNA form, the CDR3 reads TGTGCCAGCAGCGTAGGGGGGGGATTCGGAAACACCATATATTTT.

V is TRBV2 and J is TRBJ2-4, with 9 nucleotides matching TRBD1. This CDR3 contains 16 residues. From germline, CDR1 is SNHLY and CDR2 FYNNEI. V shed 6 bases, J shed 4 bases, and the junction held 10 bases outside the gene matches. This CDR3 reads CASRRRGQGKKNIQYF. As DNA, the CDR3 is TGTGCCAGCAGGCGCCGGGGACAGGGCAAGAAAAACATTCAGTACTTC.

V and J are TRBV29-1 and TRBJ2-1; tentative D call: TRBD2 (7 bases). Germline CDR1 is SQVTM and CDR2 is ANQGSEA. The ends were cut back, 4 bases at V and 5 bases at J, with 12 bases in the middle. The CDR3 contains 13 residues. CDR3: CSVVRGGNNEQFF. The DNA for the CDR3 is TGCAGCGTTGTGCGCGGGGGCAACAATGAGCAGTTCTTC.

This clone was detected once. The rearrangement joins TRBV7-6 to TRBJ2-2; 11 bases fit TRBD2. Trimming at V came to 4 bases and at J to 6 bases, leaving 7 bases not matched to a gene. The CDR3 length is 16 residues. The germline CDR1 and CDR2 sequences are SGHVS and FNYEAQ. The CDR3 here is CASSSRLAGWPGELFF. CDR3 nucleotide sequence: TGTGCCAGCAGCTCCCGACTAGCGGGGTGGCCCGGGGAGCTGTTTTTT.

The CDR3 coding sequence is TGTGCCAGCACCCGGGACAGGGGAGCCTATGGCTACACCTTC. Translating gives CASTRDRGAYGYTF. V gene TRBV6-1 combines with J gene TRBJ1-2, with TRBD1 identical over 10 bases. The CDR3 has 14 amino acids. Trimming cost V 7 bases and J 4 bases; bases outside gene matches: 6. In germline, CDR1 is MNHNS, CDR2 SASEGT.

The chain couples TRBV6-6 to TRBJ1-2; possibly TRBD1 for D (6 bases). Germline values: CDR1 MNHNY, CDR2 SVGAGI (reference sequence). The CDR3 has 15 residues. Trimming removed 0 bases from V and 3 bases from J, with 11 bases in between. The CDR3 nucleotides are TGTGCCAGCAGTTACTCTTCAGGGGCCGACTATGGCTACACCTTC. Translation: CASSYSSGADYGYTF.

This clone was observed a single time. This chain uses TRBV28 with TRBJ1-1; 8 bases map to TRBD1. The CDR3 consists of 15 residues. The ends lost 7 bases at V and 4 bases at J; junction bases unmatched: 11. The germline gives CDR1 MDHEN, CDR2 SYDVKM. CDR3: CASNAGGARATEAFF. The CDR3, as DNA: TGTGCCAGCAATGCAGGGGGCGCGAGGGCCACTGAAGCTTTCTTT. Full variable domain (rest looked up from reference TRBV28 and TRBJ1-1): DVKVTQSSRYLVKRTGEKVFLECVQDMDHENMFWYRQDPGLGLRLIYFSYDVKMKEKGDIPEGYSVSREKKERFSLILESASTNQTSMYLCASNAGGARATEAFFGQGTRLTVV.

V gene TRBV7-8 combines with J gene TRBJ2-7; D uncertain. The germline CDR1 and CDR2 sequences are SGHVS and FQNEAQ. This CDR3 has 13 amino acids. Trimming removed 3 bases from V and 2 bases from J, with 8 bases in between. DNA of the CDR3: TGTGCCAGCAGCTTTAACAGTGCCTACGAGCAGTACTTC. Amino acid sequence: CASSFNSAYEQYF.

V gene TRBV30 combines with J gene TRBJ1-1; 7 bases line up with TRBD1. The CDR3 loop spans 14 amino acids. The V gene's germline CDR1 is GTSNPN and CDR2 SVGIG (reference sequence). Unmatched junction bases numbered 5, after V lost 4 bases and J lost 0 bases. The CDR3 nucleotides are TGTGCCTGGAATCGACAGGGCATGAACACTGAAGCTTTCTTT. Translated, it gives CAWNRQGMNTEAFF. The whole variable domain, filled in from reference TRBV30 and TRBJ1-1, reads SQTIHQWPATLVQPVGSPLSLECTVEGTSNPNLYWYRQAAGRGLQLLFYSVGIGQISSEVPQNLSASRPQDRQFILSSKKLLLSDSGFYLCAWNRQGMNTEAFFGQGTRLTVV.

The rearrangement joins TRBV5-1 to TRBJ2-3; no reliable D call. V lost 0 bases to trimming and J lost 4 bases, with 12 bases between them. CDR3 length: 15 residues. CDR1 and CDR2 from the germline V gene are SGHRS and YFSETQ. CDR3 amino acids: CASSLAFQVADTQYF. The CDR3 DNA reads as TGCGCCAGCAGCTTGGCGTTCCAGGTAGCAGATACGCAGTATTTT.